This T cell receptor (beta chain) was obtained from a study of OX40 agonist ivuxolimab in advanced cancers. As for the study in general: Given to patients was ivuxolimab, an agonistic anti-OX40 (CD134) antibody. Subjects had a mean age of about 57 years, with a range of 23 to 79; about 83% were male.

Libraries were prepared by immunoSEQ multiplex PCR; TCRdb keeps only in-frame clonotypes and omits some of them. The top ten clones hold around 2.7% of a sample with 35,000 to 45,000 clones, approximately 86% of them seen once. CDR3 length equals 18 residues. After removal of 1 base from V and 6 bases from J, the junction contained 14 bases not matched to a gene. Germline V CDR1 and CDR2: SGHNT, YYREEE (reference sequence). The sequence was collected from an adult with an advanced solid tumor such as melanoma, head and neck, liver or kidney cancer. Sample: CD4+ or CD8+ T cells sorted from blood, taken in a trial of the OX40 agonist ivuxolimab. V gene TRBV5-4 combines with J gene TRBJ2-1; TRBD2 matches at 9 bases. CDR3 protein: CASSLLGLAGGTGNEQFF. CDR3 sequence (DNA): TGTGCCAGCAGCTTGTTGGGTCTGGCGGGAGGGACGGGCAATGAGCAGTTCTTC.